The clone carrying this T cell receptor (beta chain) was seen more than once but under ten times. Its cognate antigen is unknown. This specimen belongs to a study of cytomegalovirus exposure and HLA in healthy donors. Study-level results: In a later analysis, compared with equally common non-associated chains, HLA-associated beta chains were more expanded. Whilst most TCR sequences proved rare, a subset of public TCRs occurred across many donors. Productive status was seen about 90% or about 30% of the time for most TCR beta V segments in an earlier analysis.

V dropped 0 bases and J dropped 4 bases, with 16 bases sitting between them. Germline loops: CDR1 SGDLS, CDR2 YYNGEE. CDR3 length equals 16 residues. PCR employed 60 Vbeta and 13 Jbeta primers. Method: immunoSEQ multiplex PCR; TCRdb's copy keeps in-frame clones and lacks some. Seen here are some 200,000 clones, about 84% observed once, and the top ten hold 3.5% to 4%. The TCR comes from a man over 45 in good health and CMV-seronegative. The V and J genes are TRBV9 and TRBJ1-2; possible D gene TRBD1, 6 bases. Sample: PBMCs. The CDR3: CASSVEPGGGLYGYTF. The CDR3 DNA follows: TGTGCCAGCAGCGTAGAGCCGGGGGGGGGCCTCTATGGCTACACCTTC.